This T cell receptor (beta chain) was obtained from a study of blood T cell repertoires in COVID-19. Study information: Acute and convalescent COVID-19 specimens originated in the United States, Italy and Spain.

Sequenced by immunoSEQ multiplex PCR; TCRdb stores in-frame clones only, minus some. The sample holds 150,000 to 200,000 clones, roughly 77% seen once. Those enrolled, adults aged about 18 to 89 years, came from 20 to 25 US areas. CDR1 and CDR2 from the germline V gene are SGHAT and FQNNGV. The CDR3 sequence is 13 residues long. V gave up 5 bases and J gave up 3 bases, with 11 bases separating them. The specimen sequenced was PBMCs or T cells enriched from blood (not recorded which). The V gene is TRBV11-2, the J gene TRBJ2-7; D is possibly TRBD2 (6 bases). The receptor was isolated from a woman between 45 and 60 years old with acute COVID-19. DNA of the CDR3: TGTGCCAGCAGCACATGGGACTTCTACGAGCAGTACGTC. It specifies CASSTWDFYEQYV.